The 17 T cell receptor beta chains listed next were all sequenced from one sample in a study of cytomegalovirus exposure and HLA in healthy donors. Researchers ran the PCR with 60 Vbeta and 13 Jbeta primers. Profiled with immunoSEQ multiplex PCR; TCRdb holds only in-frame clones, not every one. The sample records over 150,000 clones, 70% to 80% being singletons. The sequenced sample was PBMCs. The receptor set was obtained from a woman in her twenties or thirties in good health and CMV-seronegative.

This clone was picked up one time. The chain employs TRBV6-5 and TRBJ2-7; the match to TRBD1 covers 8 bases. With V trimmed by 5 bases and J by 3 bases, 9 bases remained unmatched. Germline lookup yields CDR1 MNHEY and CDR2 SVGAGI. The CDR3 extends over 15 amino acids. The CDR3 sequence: CASSPWTGRGYEQYF. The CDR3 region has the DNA TGTGCCAGCAGTCCGTGGACAGGGAGAGGCTACGAGCAGTACTTC.

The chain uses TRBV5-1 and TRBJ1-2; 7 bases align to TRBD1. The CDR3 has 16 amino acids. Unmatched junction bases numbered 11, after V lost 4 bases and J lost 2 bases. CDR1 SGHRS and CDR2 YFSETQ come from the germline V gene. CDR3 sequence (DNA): TGCGCCAGCAGCCCTTCGGGACAGCTGTCCAACTATGGCTACACCTTC. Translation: CASSPSGQLSNYGYTF.

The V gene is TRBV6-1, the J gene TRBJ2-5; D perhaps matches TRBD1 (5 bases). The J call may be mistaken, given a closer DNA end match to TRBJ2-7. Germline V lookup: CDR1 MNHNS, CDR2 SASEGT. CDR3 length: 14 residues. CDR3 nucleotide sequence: TGTGCCAGCAACACAATACAGGAATACTACGAGCAGTACTTC. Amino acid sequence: CASNTIQEYYEQYF.

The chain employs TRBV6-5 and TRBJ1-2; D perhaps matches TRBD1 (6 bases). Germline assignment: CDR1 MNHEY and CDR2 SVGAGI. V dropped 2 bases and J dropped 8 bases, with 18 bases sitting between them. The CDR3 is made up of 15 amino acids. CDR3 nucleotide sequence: TGTGCCAGCAGTTACCGGGGTCTTCGGACAGCAGGCTACACCTTC. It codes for CASSYRGLRTAGYTF.

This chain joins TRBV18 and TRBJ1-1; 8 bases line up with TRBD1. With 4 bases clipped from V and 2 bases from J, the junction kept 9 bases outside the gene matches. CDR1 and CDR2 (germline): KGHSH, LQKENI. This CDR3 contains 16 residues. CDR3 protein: CASSRTLGQENTEAFF. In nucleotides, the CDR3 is TGTGCCAGCTCACGCACTTTGGGACAGGAAAACACTGAAGCTTTCTTT.

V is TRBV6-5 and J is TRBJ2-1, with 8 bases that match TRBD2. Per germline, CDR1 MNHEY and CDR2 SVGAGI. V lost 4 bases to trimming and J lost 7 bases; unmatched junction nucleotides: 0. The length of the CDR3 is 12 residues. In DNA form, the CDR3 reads TGTGCCAGCAGTTTAGCGGGGAATGAGCAGTTCTTC. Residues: CASSLAGNEQFF.

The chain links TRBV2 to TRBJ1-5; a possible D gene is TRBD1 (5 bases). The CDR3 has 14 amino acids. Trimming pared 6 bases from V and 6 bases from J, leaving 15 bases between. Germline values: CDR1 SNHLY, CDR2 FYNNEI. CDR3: CASSDTGESQPQHF. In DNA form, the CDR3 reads TGTGCCAGCAGCGATACAGGAGAGAGTCAGCCCCAGCATTTT.

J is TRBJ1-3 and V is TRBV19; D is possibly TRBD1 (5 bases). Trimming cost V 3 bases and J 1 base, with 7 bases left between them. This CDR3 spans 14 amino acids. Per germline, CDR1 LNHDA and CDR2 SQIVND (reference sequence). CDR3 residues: CASSINRSGNTIYF. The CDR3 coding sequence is TGTGCCAGTAGTATTAACAGGTCTGGAAACACCATATATTTT.

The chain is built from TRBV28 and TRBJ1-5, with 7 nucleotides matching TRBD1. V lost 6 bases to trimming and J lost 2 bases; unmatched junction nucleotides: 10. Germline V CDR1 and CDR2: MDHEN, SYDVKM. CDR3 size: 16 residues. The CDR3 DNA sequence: TGTGCCAGCAGGATAATCAGGGGGACAGGCAATCAGCCCCAGCATTTT. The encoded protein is CASRIIRGTGNQPQHF.

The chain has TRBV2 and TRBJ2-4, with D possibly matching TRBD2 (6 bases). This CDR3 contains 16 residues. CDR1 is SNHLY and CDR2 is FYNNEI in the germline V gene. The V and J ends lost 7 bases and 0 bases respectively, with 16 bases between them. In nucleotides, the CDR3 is TGTGCCAGCACCTGGGACTTCCTCCGAGCCAAAAACATTCAGTACTTC. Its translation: CASTWDFLRAKNIQYF.

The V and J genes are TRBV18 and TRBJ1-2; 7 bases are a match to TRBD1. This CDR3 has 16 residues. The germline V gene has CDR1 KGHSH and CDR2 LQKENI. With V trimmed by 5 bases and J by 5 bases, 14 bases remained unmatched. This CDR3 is CASSSWGTGELYGYTF. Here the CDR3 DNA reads TGTGCCAGCTCATCATGGGGAACAGGGGAACTTTATGGCTACACCTTC.

CDR3 sequence reads: CAWSLLRGQVGELFF. CDR3 bases: TGTGCCTGGAGTCTTCTCAGAGGGCAGGTCGGGGAGCTGTTTTTT. This chain uses TRBV30 with TRBJ2-2, with a tentative D call TRBD2 (5 bases). This CDR3 contains 15 residues. The germline V gene has CDR1 GTSNPN and CDR2 SVGIG (reference sequence). The germline V and J ends were trimmed by 2 bases and 7 bases, with 17 bases remaining between them.

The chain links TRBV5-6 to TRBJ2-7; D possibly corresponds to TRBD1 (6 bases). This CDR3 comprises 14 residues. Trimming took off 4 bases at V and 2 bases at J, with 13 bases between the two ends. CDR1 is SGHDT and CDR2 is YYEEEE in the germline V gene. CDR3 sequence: CASSLQGYTYEQYF. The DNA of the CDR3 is TGTGCCAGCAGCCTACAGGGCTACACCTACGAGCAGTACTTC. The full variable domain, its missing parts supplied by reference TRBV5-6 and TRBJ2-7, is DAGVTQSPTHLIKTRGQQVTLRCSPKSGHDTVSWYQQALGQGPQFIFQYYEEEERQRGNFPDRFSGHQFPNYSSELNVNALLLGDSALYLCASSLQGYTYEQYFGPGTRLTVT.

Here the CDR3 DNA reads TGTGCCAGCAGCTTACCCCCCAACTACGAGCAGTACTTC. Protein product: CASSLPPNYEQYF. The chain is built from TRBV7-9 and TRBJ2-7, with D unresolved. CDR1 is SEHNR, CDR2 FQNEAQ, per germline (reference sequence). The CDR3 length is 13 residues. Trimming left V 2 bases short and J 3 bases short, with 8 bases between.

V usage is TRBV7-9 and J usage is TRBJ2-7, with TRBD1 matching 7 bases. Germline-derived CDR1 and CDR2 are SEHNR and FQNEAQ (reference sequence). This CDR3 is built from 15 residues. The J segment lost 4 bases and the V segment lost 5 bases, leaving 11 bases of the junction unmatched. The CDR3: CASSTDRDFSYEQYF. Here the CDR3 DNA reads TGTGCCAGCAGCACAGACAGGGATTTTTCGTACGAGCAGTACTTC.

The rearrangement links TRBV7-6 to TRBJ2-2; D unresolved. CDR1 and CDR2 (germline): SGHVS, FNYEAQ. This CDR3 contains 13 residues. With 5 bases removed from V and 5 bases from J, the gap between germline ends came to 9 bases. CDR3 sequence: CASSRGRTGELFF. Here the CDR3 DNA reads TGTGCCAGCAGCCGAGGTCGGACCGGGGAGCTGTTTTTT.

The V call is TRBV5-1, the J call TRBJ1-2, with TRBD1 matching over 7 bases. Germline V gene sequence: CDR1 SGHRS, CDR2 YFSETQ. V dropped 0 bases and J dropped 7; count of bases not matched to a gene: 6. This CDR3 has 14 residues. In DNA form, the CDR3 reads TGCGCCAGCAGCTTGGAGGCCACAGGGGTTGGCTACACCTTC. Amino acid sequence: CASSLEATGVGYTF.